This passage covers 20 T cell receptor beta chains from one sample sequenced in a study of OX40 agonist ivuxolimab in advanced cancers. Only in-frame clones appear in the TCRdb table, and some are missing; sequencing was by immunoSEQ multiplex PCR. This table holds over 45,000 clones, nearly 85% found once. Specimen: CD4+ or CD8+ T cells sorted from blood, collected in a trial of the OX40 agonist ivuxolimab. These receptors came from an adult with an advanced solid tumor such as melanoma, head and neck, liver or kidney cancer.

The chain combines TRBV10-3 with TRBJ2-7; 9 bases are a match to TRBD1. The CDR3 consists of 17 residues. V was clipped by 6 bases and J by 0 bases; unmatched bases: 12. Germline assignment: CDR1 ENHRY and CDR2 SYGVKD. The CDR3 sequence is CAIRPNPGTGNSYEQYF. In DNA form, the CDR3 reads TGTGCCATCAGGCCAAACCCCGGGACAGGGAACTCCTACGAGCAGTACTTC.

The chain joins TRBV6-1 to TRBJ1-2, with a weak D call TRBD1 (5 bases). V was pared by 7 bases and J by 1 base, with 16 bases between. The CDR3 extends over 15 amino acids. Looked up from germline, CDR1 is MNHNS and CDR2 is SASEGT. The CDR3: CASTPGRGFNYGYTF. The CDR3 DNA follows: TGTGCCAGCACCCCCGGACGGGGGTTTAACTATGGCTACACCTTC.

DNA for the CDR3: TGTGCCAGCAGCTTTAGGACAGCTGACTACACTGAAGCTTTCTTT. Residues: CASSFRTADYTEAFF. The chain couples TRBV11-2 to TRBJ1-1, with a weak D call TRBD1 (6 bases). The CDR3 runs to 15 residues. In germline, CDR1 is SGHAT, CDR2 FQNNGV. The V end was cut by 3 bases, the J end by 3 bases, with 14 bases between.

The V call is TRBV6-5, the J call TRBJ1-1; no definite D call. The CDR3 runs to 13 residues. V lost 5 bases to trimming and J lost 1 base, with 8 bases between them. From germline, CDR1 is MNHEY and CDR2 SVGAGI. The CDR3 nucleotides read TGTGCCAGCAGTGAGAGGCGGAACACTGAAGCTTTCTTT. Residues: CASSERRNTEAFF.

The gene calls are TRBV14 and TRBJ1-6, with D possibly TRBD1 on 6 matching bases. V lost 4 bases and J lost 7, with 17 bases in between. The germline gives CDR1 SGHDN, CDR2 FVKESK. The CDR3 has 16 residues. The CDR3 sequence is CASSRRGGRGNSPLHF. The DNA of the CDR3 is TGTGCCAGCAGCCGTCGTGGGGGGCGCGGCAATTCACCCCTCCACTTT.

The chain carries TRBV2 and TRBJ2-7; 8 nucleotides line up with TRBD2. CDR3 length: 13 amino acids. With V trimmed by 1 base and J by 9 bases, 5 bases remained unmatched. CDR1 is SNHLY and CDR2 is FYNNEI in the germline V gene. The CDR3: CASSEEGLAMQYF. The CDR3 DNA reads TGTGCCAGCAGTGAAGAAGGACTAGCCATGCAGTACTTC.

This clone was seen more than once but under ten times. The chain links TRBV29-1 to TRBJ2-7; no firm D call. CDR3 size: 12 residues. V gave up 4 bases and J gave up 4 bases, with 11 bases separating them. The V gene's germline CDR1 is SQVTM and CDR2 ANQGSEA. The CDR3, as DNA: TGCAGCGTTGGTTTTAGCAGGTACGAGCAGTACTTC. This encodes CSVGFSRYEQYF.

V gene TRBV27 combines with J gene TRBJ1-3; 10 bases agree with TRBD1. V was clipped by 3 bases and J by 3 bases; unmatched bases: 2. CDR3 size: 15 residues. Germline CDR1 is MNHEY and CDR2 is SMNVEV (reference sequence). The CDR3 spells CASSLTGGSGNTIYF. The CDR3 DNA reads as TGTGCCAGCAGTTTGACAGGGGGCAGTGGAAACACCATATATTTT.

The V and J genes are TRBV2 and TRBJ2-3; D unresolved. With 1 base removed from V and 4 bases from J, the gap between germline ends came to 12 bases. Germline V gene lookup returns CDR1 SNHLY and CDR2 FYNNEI. This CDR3 has 15 amino acids. Written as DNA, the CDR3 is TGTGCCAGCAGTGAAGTCGCCCCCGGCCCAGATACGCAGTATTTT. Its protein product is CASSEVAPGPDTQYF.

The chain carries TRBV29-1 and TRBJ2-1; 13 nucleotides line up with TRBD2. The germline gives CDR1 SQVTM, CDR2 ANQGSEA. V trimming: 5 bases; J trimming: 7 bases; junction bases outside the gene matches: 5. The CDR3 has 14 amino acids. Here the CDR3 reads CSVFTSGRGNEQFF. CDR3 nucleotide sequence: TGCAGCGTTTTTACTAGCGGGAGGGGAAATGAGCAGTTCTTC.

The genes are TRBV5-5 and TRBJ1-5; D perhaps matches TRBD1 (6 bases). In germline, CDR1 is SGHKS, CDR2 YYEKEE (reference sequence). The CDR3 runs to 15 residues. V was clipped by 4 bases and J by 7 bases, with 18 bases between them. The CDR3 loop reads CASSAAATGRQPQHF. DNA of the CDR3: TGTGCCAGCAGCGCCGCAGCTACAGGGAGGCAGCCCCAGCATTTT.

The chain recombines TRBV7-9 with TRBJ2-5; 8 bases are shared with TRBD2. Germline V lookup: CDR1 SEHNR, CDR2 FQNEAQ (reference sequence). The CDR3 spans 17 residues. Unmatched junction bases numbered 13, after V lost 5 bases and J lost 2 bases. CDR3 residues: CASSRTGSGGLQETQYF. The CDR3 nucleotides are TGTGCCAGCAGCCGAACCGGGAGCGGGGGTCTTCAAGAGACCCAGTACTTC.

CDR3 DNA sequence: TGTGCCAGCTCATGGGGACAGGGTACCTCTGGGGCCAACGTCCTGACTTTC. Its translation: CASSWGQGTSGANVLTF. J is TRBJ2-6 and V is TRBV18; 9 nucleotides agree with TRBD1. V lost 5 bases to trimming and J lost 0 bases; unmatched junction nucleotides: 5. Germline CDR1 reads KGHSH; CDR2 reads LQKENI. CDR3 length: 17 residues.

This chain connects TRBV5-1 to TRBJ2-7; TRBD2 agrees at 9 bases. The trim removed 5 bases at V and 4 bases at J, leaving 10 bases unmatched. The CDR3 extends over 15 amino acids. Germline CDR1 and CDR2: SGHRS and YFSETQ. The CDR3 here is CASSITSGSPYEQYF. In nucleotides, the CDR3 is TGCGCCAGCAGTATCACTAGCGGGTCCCCTTACGAGCAGTACTTC.

V gene TRBV25-1 combines with J gene TRBJ2-1, with 13 positions matching TRBD2. This CDR3 comprises 15 residues. Looked up from germline, CDR1 is MGHDK and CDR2 is SYGVNS. Trimming took 5 bases from V and 7 from J; bases not matched to a gene: 5. The CDR3 region is CASSKTSGRSNEQFF. The DNA for the CDR3 is TGTGCCAGCAGTAAGACTAGCGGGAGGTCTAATGAGCAGTTCTTC.

The chain links TRBV19 to TRBJ1-2; D gene unclear. V was trimmed by 6 bases and J by 7 bases, leaving 9 bases between them. CDR3 length: 11 residues. In germline, CDR1 is LNHDA, CDR2 SQIVND (reference sequence). CDR3 sequence reads: CASSTAAGYTF. For the CDR3, the DNA is TGTGCCAGTAGCACAGCGGCTGGCTACACCTTC.

The J gene is TRBJ2-5, the V gene TRBV10-3; TRBD1 is a possible D gene (7 bases). The CDR3 consists of 15 residues. V lost 4 bases and J lost 5, with 17 bases in between. Germline V gene data show CDR1 as ENHRY and CDR2 as SYGVKD. This CDR3 is CAISGSAGGLETQYF. The CDR3 DNA reads TGTGCCATCAGTGGGTCCGCAGGGGGGTTGGAGACCCAGTACTTC.

The V gene is TRBV7-3, the J gene TRBJ2-2; 8 bases align to TRBD1. This CDR3 is built from 15 residues. The ends lost 2 bases at V and 4 bases at J; junction bases unmatched: 3. Per germline, CDR1 SGHTA and CDR2 FQGTGA. CDR3 nucleotide sequence: TGTGCCAGCAGCTTACAGGGGGCGGGCACCGGGGAGCTGTTTTTT. This sequence encodes CASSLQGAGTGELFF.

The rearrangement uses TRBV10-1 and TRBJ2-2; weak D call: TRBD1 (5 bases). The germline gives CDR1 WNHNN, CDR2 SYGVQD (reference sequence). The CDR3 has 19 amino acids. V dropped 6 bases and J dropped 3 bases, with 26 bases sitting between them. CDR3 sequence reads: CASSANDSLRSEHTGELFF. As DNA, the CDR3 is TGCGCCAGCAGCGCCAACGACAGTTTGCGCAGTGAACACACCGGGGAGCTGTTTTTT.

This chain connects TRBV7-9 to TRBJ1-2, with D perhaps matching TRBD1 (6 bases). Germline CDR1 reads SEHNR; CDR2 reads FQNEAQ (reference sequence). The CDR3 extends over 13 amino acids. V was clipped by 5 bases and J by 8 bases, with 15 bases between them. The DNA for the CDR3 is TGTGCCAGCAGCCTCGAACAGGGAAGCGGCTACACCTTC. Protein sequence: CASSLEQGSGYTF. Complete variable domain (other parts from reference TRBV7-9 and TRBJ1-2): DTGVSQNPRHKITKRGQNVTFRCDPISEHNRLYWYRQTLGQGPEFLTYFQNEAQLEKSRLLSDRFSAERPKGSFSTLEIQRTEQGDSAMYLCASSLEQGSGYTFGSGTRLTVV.